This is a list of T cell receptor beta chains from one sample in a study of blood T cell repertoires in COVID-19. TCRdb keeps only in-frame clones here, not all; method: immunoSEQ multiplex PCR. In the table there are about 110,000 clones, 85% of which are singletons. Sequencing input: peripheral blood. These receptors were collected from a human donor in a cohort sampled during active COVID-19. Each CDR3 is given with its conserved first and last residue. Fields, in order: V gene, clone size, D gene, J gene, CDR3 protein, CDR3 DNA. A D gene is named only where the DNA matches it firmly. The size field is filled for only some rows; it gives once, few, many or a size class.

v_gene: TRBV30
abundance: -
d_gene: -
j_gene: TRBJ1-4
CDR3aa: CASHRGGEKLFF
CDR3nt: TGTGCCTCGCACCGGGGAGGGGAAAAACTGTTTTTT

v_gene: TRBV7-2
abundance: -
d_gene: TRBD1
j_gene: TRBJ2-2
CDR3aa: CASSLDRQGANTGELFF
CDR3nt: TGTGCCAGCAGCTTAGATCGCCAGGGGGCAAACACCGGGGAGCTGTTTTTT

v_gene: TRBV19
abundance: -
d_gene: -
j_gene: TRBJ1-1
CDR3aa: CASSSRNTEAFF
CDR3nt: TGTGCCAGTAGTAGCAGGAACACTGAAGCTTTCTTT

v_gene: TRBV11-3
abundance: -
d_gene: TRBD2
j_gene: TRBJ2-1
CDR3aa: CASSLRPGGGSNEQFF
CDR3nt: TGTGCCAGCAGCTTACGGCCTGGCGGGGGGAGCAATGAGCAGTTCTTC

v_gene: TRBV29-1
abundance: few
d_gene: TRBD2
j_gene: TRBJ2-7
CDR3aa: CSVLGTSGAYEQYF
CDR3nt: TGCAGCGTTCTCGGGACTAGCGGGGCCTACGAGCAGTACTTC

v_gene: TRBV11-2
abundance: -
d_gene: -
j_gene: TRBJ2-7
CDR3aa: CASSRAGGFSYEQYF
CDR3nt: TGTGCCAGCAGCCGGGCGGGTGGTTTCTCCTACGAGCAGTACTTC

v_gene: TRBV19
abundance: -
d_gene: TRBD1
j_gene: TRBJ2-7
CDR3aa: CASSSGQGPYEQYF
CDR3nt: TGTGCCAGTAGTAGTGGACAGGGCCCCTACGAGCAGTACTTC

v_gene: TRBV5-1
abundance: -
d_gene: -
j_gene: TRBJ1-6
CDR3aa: CASSLAPGGQNSPLHF
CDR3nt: TGCGCCAGCAGCTTGGCGCCGGGGGGGCAGAATTCACCCCTCCACTTT

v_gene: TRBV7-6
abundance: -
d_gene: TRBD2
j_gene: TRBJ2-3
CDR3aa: CASSLVVSGDTDTQYF
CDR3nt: TGTGCCAGCAGCTTAGTGGTTAGCGGGGACACAGATACGCAGTATTTT

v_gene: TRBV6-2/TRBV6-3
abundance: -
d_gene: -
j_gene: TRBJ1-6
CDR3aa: CASSLDPWEANSPLHF
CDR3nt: TGTGCCAGCAGTTTGGACCCCTGGGAGGCTAATTCACCCCTCCACTTT

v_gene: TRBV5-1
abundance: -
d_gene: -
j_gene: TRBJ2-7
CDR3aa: CASSLVGGYEQYF
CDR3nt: TGCGCCAGCAGCCTTGTTGGAGGGTACGAGCAGTACTTC

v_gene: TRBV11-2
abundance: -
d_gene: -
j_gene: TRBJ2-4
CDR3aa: CASSPRSLPQLAKNIQYF
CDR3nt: TGTGCCAGCAGCCCCAGGTCCTTACCCCAGCTAGCCAAAAACATTCAGTACTTC

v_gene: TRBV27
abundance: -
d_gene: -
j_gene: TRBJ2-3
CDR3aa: CASSPTSRGDTQYF
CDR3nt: TGTGCCAGCAGTCCAACTAGTCGCGGGGATACGCAGTATTTT

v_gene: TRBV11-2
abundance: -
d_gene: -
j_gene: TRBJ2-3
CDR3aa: CASSPLIVTDTQYF
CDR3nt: TGTGCCAGCAGCCCACTCATAGTCACAGATACGCAGTATTTT

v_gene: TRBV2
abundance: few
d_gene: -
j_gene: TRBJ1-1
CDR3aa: CASIGGAEAFF
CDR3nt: TGTGCCAGCATAGGAGGGGCTGAAGCTTTCTTT

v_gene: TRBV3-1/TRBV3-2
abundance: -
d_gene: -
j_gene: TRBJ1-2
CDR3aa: CASSQAQGGYTF
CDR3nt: TGTGCCAGCAGCCAAGCTCAGGGTGGCTACACCTTC

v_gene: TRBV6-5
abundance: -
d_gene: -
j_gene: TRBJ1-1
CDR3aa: CASRLREVNTEAFF
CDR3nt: TGTGCCAGCAGACTCCGCGAAGTGAACACTGAAGCTTTCTTT

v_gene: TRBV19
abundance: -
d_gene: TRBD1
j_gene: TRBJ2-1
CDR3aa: CASSIGTGTGDEQFF
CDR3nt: TGTGCCAGTAGTATAGGGACCGGGACAGGGGATGAGCAGTTCTTC

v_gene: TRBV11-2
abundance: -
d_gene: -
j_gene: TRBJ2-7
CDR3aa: CASSLGGIYSYEQYF
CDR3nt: TGTGCCAGCAGCTTAGGCGGTATTTATTCCTACGAGCAGTACTTC

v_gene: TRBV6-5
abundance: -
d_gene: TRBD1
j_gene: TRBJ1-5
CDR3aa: CASRSGQGGSQPQHF
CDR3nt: TGTGCCAGCAGGTCGGGACAGGGCGGCAGTCAGCCCCAGCATTTT

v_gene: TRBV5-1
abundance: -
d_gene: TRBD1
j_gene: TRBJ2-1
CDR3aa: CASSIGQGWGNEQFF
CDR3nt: TGCGCCAGCAGCATCGGACAGGGGTGGGGCAATGAGCAGTTCTTC

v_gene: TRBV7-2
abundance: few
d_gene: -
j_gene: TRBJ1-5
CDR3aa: CASSLQGFGQPQHF
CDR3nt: TGTGCCAGCAGCTTACAGGGATTCGGTCAGCCCCAGCATTTT

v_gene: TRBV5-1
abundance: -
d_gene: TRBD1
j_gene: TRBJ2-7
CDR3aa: CASSSGQGTYEQYF
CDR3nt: TGCGCCAGCAGCTCAGGACAGGGGACCTACGAGCAGTACTTC

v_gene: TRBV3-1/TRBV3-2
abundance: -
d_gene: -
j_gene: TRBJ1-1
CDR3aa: CASSRDRFPITEAFF
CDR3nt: TGTGCCAGCAGCCGAGACAGGTTCCCGATAACTGAAGCTTTCTTT

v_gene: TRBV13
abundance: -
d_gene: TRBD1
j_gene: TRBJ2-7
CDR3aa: CASSFRTGAYEQYF
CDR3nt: TGTGCCAGCAGCTTCAGGACAGGGGCCTACGAGCAGTACTTC

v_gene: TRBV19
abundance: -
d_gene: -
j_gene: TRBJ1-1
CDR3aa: CASSIVVMNTEAFF
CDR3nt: TGTGCCAGTAGTATAGTTGTAATGAACACTGAAGCTTTCTTT

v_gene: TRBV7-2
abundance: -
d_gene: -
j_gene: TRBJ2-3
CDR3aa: CASSWERSTQYF
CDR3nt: TGTGCCAGCAGTTGGGAGCGTTCTACGCAGTATTTT